This T cell receptor beta chain was recovered during a study of CD8+ T cells in alopecia areata. Treatment given: oral pan-JAK inhibitor, 5-10 mg twice daily. RNA extraction and reverse transcription yielded cDNA as sequencing template. Libraries were prepared by immunoSEQ multiplex PCR; TCRdb keeps only in-frame clonotypes and omits some of them. The sample holds about 220,000 clones, approximately 57% seen once. V lost 5 bases and J 5 bases, leaving 10 bases between the germline ends. The CDR3 is 14 amino acids. The V gene's germline CDR1 is SGHDN and CDR2 FVKESK. This material consisted of CD4+ T cells sorted from blood, taken at week 4, from a patient treated with tofacitinib. This receptor was taken from a human donor with alopecia areata. The V call is TRBV14, the J call TRBJ1-6, with D possibly TRBD1 on 5 matching bases. In nucleotides, the CDR3 is TGTGCCAGCAGCGTGGGACCGAATAATTCACCCCTCCACTTT. Its translation: CASSVGPNNSPLHF.